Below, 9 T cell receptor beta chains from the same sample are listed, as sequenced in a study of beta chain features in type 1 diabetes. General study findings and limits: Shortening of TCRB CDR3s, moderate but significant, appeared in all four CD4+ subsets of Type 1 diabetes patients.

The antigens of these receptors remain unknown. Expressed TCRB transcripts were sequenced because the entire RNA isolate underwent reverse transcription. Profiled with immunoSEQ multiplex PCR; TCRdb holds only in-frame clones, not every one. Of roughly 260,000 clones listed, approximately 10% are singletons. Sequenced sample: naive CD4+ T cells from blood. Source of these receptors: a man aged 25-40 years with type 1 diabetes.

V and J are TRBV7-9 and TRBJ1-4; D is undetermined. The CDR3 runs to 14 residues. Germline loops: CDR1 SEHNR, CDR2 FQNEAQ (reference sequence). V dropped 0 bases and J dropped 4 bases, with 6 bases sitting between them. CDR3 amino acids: CASSLATFNEKLFF. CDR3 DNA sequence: TGTGCCAGCAGCTTAGCGACTTTTAATGAAAAACTGTTTTTT.

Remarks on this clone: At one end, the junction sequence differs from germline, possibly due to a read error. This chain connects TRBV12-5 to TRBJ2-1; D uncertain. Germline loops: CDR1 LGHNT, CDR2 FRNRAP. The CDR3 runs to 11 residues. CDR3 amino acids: CASAAITSPVF. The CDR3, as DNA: TGTGCTAGTGCCGCCATTACGTCCCCGGTCTTC.

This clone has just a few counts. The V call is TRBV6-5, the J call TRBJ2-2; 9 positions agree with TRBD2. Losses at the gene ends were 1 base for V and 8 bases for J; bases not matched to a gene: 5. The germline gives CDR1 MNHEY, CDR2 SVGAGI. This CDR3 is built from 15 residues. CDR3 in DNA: TGTGCCAGCAGTTACTTGGCTAGCGGGGCAGGGGAGCTGTTTTTT. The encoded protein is CASSYLASGAGELFF.

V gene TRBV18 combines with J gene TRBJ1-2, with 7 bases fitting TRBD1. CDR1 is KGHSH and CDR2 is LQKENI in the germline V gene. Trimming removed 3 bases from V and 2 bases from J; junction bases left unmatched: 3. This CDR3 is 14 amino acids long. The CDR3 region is CASSPTTGNYGYTF. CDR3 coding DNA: TGTGCCAGCTCACCGACGACAGGGAACTATGGCTACACCTTC.

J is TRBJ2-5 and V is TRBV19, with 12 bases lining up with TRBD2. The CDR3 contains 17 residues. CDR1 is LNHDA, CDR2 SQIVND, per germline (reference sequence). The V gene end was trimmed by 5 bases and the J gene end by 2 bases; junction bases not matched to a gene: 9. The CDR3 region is CASSPRLAGEKQETQYF. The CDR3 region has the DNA TGTGCCAGTAGTCCTCGACTAGCGGGGGAGAAGCAAGAGACCCAGTACTTC.

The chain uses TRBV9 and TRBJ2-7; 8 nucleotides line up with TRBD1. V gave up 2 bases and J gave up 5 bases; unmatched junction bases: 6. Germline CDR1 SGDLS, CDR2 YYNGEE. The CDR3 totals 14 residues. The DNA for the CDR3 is TGTGCCAGCAGCGTCCAGGGGGCGTCCAACGAGCAGTACTTC. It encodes CASSVQGASNEQYF.

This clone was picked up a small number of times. DNA of the CDR3: TGTGCCAGTCGGACTAGCGATGAGCAGTTCTTC. It specifies CASRTSDEQFF. The gene calls are TRBV19 and TRBJ2-1; 9 bases match TRBD2. This CDR3 contains 11 residues. The junction had 1 base not matched to a gene; V was cut back by 8 bases and J by 8 bases. Germline V gene lookup returns CDR1 LNHDA and CDR2 SQIVND (reference sequence).

CDR3 nucleotides: TGTGCCAGCAGCTCCCCTAGGGAGCAGTTCTTC. It encodes CASSSPREQFF. The V call is TRBV28, the J call TRBJ2-1, with no clear D. This CDR3 has 11 amino acids. Deletions cut 6 bases from V and 10 bases from J, with 10 bases between. Germline V CDR1 and CDR2: MDHEN, SYDVKM.

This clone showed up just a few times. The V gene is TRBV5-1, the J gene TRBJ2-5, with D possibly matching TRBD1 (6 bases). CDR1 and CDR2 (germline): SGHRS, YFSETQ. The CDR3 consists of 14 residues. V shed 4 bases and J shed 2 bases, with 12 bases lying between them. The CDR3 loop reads CASSTGQTQETQYF. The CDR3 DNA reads TGCGCCAGCAGCACCGGACAGACACAAGAGACCCAGTACTTC.